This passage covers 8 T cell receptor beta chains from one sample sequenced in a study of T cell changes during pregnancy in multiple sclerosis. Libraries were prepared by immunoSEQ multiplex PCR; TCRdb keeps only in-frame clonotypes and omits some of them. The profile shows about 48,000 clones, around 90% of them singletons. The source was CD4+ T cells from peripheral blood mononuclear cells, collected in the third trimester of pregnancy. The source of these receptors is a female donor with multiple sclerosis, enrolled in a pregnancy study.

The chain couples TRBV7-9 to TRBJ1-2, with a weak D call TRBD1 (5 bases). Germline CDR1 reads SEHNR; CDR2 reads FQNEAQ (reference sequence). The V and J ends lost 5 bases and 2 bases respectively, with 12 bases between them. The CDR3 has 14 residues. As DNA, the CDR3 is TGTGCCAGCAGCCCCGCAGGGCTGAACTATGGCTACACCTTC. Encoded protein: CASSPAGLNYGYTF. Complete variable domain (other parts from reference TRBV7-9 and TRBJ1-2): DTGVSQNPRHKITKRGQNVTFRCDPISEHNRLYWYRQTLGQGPEFLTYFQNEAQLEKSRLLSDRFSAERPKGSFSTLEIQRTEQGDSAMYLCASSPAGLNYGYTFGSGTRLTVV.

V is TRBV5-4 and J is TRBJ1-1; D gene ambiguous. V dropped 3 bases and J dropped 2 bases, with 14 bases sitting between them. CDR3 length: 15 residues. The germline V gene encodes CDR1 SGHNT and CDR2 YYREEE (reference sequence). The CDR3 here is CASSSPVGANTEAFF. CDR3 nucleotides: TGTGCCAGCAGCTCACCGGTGGGAGCTAACACTGAAGCTTTCTTT.

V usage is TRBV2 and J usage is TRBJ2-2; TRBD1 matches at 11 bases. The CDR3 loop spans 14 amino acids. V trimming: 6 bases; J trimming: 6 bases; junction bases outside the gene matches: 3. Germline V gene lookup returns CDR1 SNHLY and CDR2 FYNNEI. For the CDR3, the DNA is TGTGCCAGCAGAGGGGGACAGGGGGCCGGGGAGCTGTTTTTT. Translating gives CASRGGQGAGELFF.

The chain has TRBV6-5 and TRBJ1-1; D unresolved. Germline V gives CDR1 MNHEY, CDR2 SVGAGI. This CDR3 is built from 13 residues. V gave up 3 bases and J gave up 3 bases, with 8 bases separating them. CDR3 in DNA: TGTGCCAGCAGTTATGAGGCCCACACTGAAGCTTTCTTT. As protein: CASSYEAHTEAFF.

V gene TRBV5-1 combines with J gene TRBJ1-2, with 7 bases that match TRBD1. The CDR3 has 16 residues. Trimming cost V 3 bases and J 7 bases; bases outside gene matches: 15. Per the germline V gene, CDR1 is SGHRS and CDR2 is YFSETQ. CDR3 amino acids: CASSYPTGVGQSGYTF. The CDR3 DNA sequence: TGCGCCAGCAGCTACCCCACAGGGGTAGGTCAGAGTGGCTACACCTTC.

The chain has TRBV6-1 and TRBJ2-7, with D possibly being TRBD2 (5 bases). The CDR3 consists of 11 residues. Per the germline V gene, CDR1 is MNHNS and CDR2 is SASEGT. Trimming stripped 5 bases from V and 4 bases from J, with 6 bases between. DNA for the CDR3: TGTGCCAGCAGTCGGGAATACGAGCAGTACTTC. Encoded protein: CASSREYEQYF.

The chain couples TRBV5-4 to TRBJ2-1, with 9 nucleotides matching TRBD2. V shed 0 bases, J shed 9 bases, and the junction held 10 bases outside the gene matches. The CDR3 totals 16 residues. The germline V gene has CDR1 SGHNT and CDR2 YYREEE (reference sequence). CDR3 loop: CASSLDPSGVAREQFF. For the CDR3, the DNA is TGTGCCAGCAGCTTGGATCCTAGCGGGGTGGCCCGTGAGCAGTTCTTC.

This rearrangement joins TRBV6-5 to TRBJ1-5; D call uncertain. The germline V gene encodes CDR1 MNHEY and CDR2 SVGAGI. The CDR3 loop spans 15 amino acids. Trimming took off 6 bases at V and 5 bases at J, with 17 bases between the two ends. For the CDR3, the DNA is TGTGCCAGCAGGGCCCTCGCGGCCGCAGATCAGCCCCAGCATTTT. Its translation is CASRALAAADQPQHF.